The 21 T cell receptor beta chains listed next were all sequenced from one sample in a study of molecular identifiers for immune sequencing clone quantification (dated by TCRdb to the late 2010s). The library was made by PCR. The sequencer was a NextSeq 500. The raw public data were reprocessed by TCRdb itself: fastp quality trimming at Q25, MiXCR clonotype calling, in-frame beta chains only. When rows share a CDR3 protein, they turn into one entry using the most common DNA and genes. The sample table records about 320,000 distinct CDR3 sequences; 24% of these occur just once. The top ten hold 0.65% to 0.75% of the sample. Specimen: naive CD8+ T cells from blood, with Jurkat cell RNA spiked in. The sample's cell subset or site label, decoded: FACS-sorted CD8+CD4-CCR7+CD45RA+ naive T cells. The receptors come from a human donor in good health. Some libraries in this study had Jurkat cell RNA spiked in.

This clonotype has only a few counts. V and J are TRBV12-3 or TRBV12-4 and TRBJ2-1; D might be TRBD2 (5 bases). The CDR3 totals 15 residues. V was clipped by 5 bases and J by 2 bases, with 13 bases between them. The CDR3 DNA reads as TGTGCCAGCAGTGTCCGGACTGTAACCTACAATGAGCAGTTCTTC. It translates to CASSVRTVTYNEQFF.

This clonotype was found many times. The chain has TRBV7-2 and TRBJ1-1, with TRBD1 as a possible D gene (5 bases). There are 15 residues in the CDR3. The ends were cut back, 6 bases at V and 0 bases at J, with 14 bases in the middle. Looked up from germline, CDR1 is SGHTA and CDR2 is FQGNSA. CDR3 DNA: TGTGCCAGCAGACCAGACAGAAGCATGAACACTGAAGCTTTCTTT. Protein sequence: CASRPDRSMNTEAFF.

This clonotype was counted many times. The chain recombines TRBV7-2 with TRBJ1-1; D call uncertain. Looked up from germline, CDR1 is SGHTA and CDR2 is FQGNSA. V was clipped by 0 bases and J by 1 base, with 9 bases between them. The CDR3 totals 15 residues. The CDR3 nucleotides are TGTGCCAGCAGCTTAGCGAGGAATCCGAACACTGAAGCTTTCTTT. Its protein is CASSLARNPNTEAFF.

A word on this clonotype: At one of its ends the junction is not consistent with the germline gene, which may arise from a read error. This chain links TRBV12-3 or TRBV12-4 with TRBJ2-3; D gene uncertain. The CDR3 totals 11 residues. The CDR3: CACSLVDTQYF. CDR3 bases: TGTGCCTGCAGTTTAGTGGATACGCAGTATTTT.

To note about this clonotype: This may come from a read error, since a much larger clone is one base off. The V call is TRBV2, the J call TRBJ2-4, with a weak D call TRBD1 (6 bases). The length of the CDR3 is 15 residues. Germline V gene data show CDR1 as SNHLY and CDR2 as FYNNEI. The CDR3 is CTSSEIRTAGDIQYF. The CDR3 DNA reads as TGTACCAGCAGTGAAATAAGGACAGCAGGCGACATTCAGTACTTC.

The rearrangement uses TRBV12-3 or TRBV12-4 and TRBJ2-1, with D possibly matching TRBD1 (6 bases). The CDR3 spans 15 residues. V lost 3 bases and J 9 bases, leaving 18 bases between the germline ends. In DNA form, the CDR3 reads TGTGCCAGCAGTTTTTTGGGGGCCGTCGAGGCTGAGCAGTTCTTC. Translated: CASSFLGAVEAEQFF.

On this clonotype itself: This may arise from a read error, as a much more abundant clone is one base away. V usage is TRBV6-6 and J usage is TRBJ2-7; TRBD2 might be the D (5 bases). The length of the CDR3 is 13 residues. CDR1 and CDR2 (germline): MNHNY, SVGAGI (reference sequence). DNA of the CDR3: TGTGCCAGCAGTTACGGGAGCGCCTACGAGCAGTGCTTC. Protein: CASSYGSAYEQCF.

At least ten counts were recorded for this clonotype. The V call is TRBV28, the J call TRBJ1-1; D not resolved. Germline lookup yields CDR1 MDHEN and CDR2 SYDVKM. V lost 1 base, J lost 0 bases, and 9 bases lay in between. The CDR3 sequence is 15 residues long. CDR3 in amino acids: CASSLSIRLNTEAFF. CDR3 coding DNA: TGTGCCAGCAGTTTATCTATCCGGTTGAACACTGAAGCTTTCTTT. Looking up the rest from reference TRBV28 and TRBJ1-1 gives the full variable domain: DVKVTQSSRYLVKRTGEKVFLECVQDMDHENMFWYRQDPGLGLRLIYFSYDVKMKEKGDIPEGYSVSREKKERFSLILESASTNQTSMYLCASSLSIRLNTEAFFGQGTRLTVV.

This clonotype was observed a few times. CDR3 region: CASKARGRLGETQYF. CDR3 DNA sequence: TGTGCCAGCAAGGCCCGGGGCCGTTTGGGAGAGACCCAGTACTTC. The rearrangement uses TRBV27 and TRBJ2-5; D is possibly TRBD1 or TRBD2 (5 bases each). The germline V gene encodes CDR1 MNHEY and CDR2 SMNVEV (reference sequence). V gave up 7 bases and J gave up 4 bases, with 19 bases separating them. This CDR3 is 15 amino acids long.

This clonotype was seen ten or more times. The chain combines TRBV12-3 or TRBV12-4 with TRBJ2-3; D may be TRBD1 or TRBD2 (5 bases each). The CDR3 extends over 14 amino acids. Deletions cut 6 bases from V and 2 bases from J, with 12 bases between. CDR3 nucleotide sequence: TGTGCCAGCAGCGGGACGTACTTCACAGATACGCAGTATTTT. Encoded protein: CASSGTYFTDTQYF.

To note about this clonotype: This may arise from a read error, as a much more abundant clone is one base away. The chain is built from TRBV12-3 or TRBV12-4 and TRBJ1-5; D is uncertain. The CDR3 contains 16 residues. CDR3 nucleotides: TGTGCCGGCAGTCCGCAGTTCGGGGATAGCAATCAGCCCCAGCATTTT. Residues: CAGSPQFGDSNQPQHF.

J is TRBJ1-4 and V is TRBV4-1; D may be TRBD1 (6 bases). Trimming shortened V by 1 base and J by 6 bases, and 12 bases separated the two germline ends. The CDR3 runs to 15 residues. Germline V lookup: CDR1 MGHRA, CDR2 YSYEKL. The CDR3 protein is CASSQAMGAYEKLFF. As DNA, the CDR3 is TGCGCCAGCAGCCAAGCAATGGGGGCCTATGAAAAACTGTTTTTT.

This clonotype was recorded at least ten times. In nucleotides, the CDR3 is TGTGCCAGCAGCCTGGACACAAACCCCAGATGGGAGCAGTACTTC. It specifies CASSLDTNPRWEQYF. J is TRBJ2-7 and V is TRBV5-6, with D perhaps matching TRBD1 (5 bases). The V gene lost 4 bases and the J gene lost 7 bases, with 21 bases spanning the gap. This CDR3 contains 15 residues. Looked up from germline, CDR1 is SGHDT and CDR2 is YYEEEE.

This clonotype was counted many times. The CDR3 sequence: CASSGQRMNTEAFF. DNA of the CDR3: TGTGCCAGCAGCGGACAGAGAATGAACACTGAAGCTTTCTTT. This chain links TRBV6-4 with TRBJ1-1; perhaps TRBD1 as D (6 bases). The CDR3 runs to 14 residues. Germline V gene data show CDR1 as MRHNA and CDR2 as SNTAGT. Trimming pared 6 bases from V and 0 bases from J, leaving 11 bases between.

A word on this clonotype: This may come from a read error, since a much larger clone is one base off. The genes are TRBV4-2 and TRBJ2-5; tentatively, D is TRBD1 (5 bases). This CDR3 has 14 residues. Germline V gene data show CDR1 as LGHNA and CDR2 as YNFKEQ. CDR3 region: CASSQGQFQETQHF. The CDR3 DNA is TGTGCCAGCAGCCAAGGACAGTTCCAAGAGACCCAGCACTTC.

This sequence joins TRBV14 and TRBJ2-7; 7 bases map to TRBD1. V lost 4 bases, J lost 5 bases, and 11 bases stayed unmatched. There are 15 residues in the CDR3. Germline CDR1 reads SGHDN; CDR2 reads FVKESK. DNA of the CDR3: TGTGCCAGCAGCCGCACAGGCAGGGGGTGGGACGAGCAGTACTTC. It codes for CASSRTGRGWDEQYF.

The chain has TRBV3-1 and TRBJ2-2; the match to TRBD2 covers 9 bases. V lost 1 base, J lost 6 bases, and 9 bases stayed unmatched. CDR1 is LGHDT, CDR2 YNNKEL, per germline (reference sequence). The CDR3 totals 17 residues. Here the CDR3 DNA reads TGTGCCAGCAGCCAAGGGTCGAGCGGGAGGCCCCCCGGGGAGCTGTTTTTT. Protein sequence: CASSQGSSGRPPGELFF.

This clonotype has a count of ten or more. This chain links TRBV28 with TRBJ2-3; the match to TRBD2 covers 9 bases. V shed 5 bases and J 5 bases; nucleotides not matched to a gene: 8. In germline, CDR1 is MDHEN, CDR2 SYDVKM. The CDR3 totals 15 residues. Here the CDR3 reads CASSPPLAGVDTQYF. CDR3 nucleotides: TGTGCCAGCAGTCCCCCGTTAGCGGGAGTAGATACGCAGTATTTT.

This clonotype has just a few counts. V and J are TRBV5-6 and TRBJ2-3; 8 positions agree with TRBD2. The V segment lost 0 bases and the J segment 3 bases; nucleotides outside the gene matches: 12. This CDR3 is 18 amino acids long. Germline values: CDR1 SGHDT, CDR2 YYEEEE. CDR3 protein: CASSLGPMAAGETDTQYF. CDR3 nucleotide sequence: TGTGCCAGCAGCTTGGGCCCAATGGCAGCGGGGGAGACAGATACGCAGTATTTT.

This clonotype was counted at least ten times. The chain is built from TRBV2 and TRBJ1-2; D is perhaps TRBD1 (5 bases). The CDR3 length is 14 residues. Between the trimmed V and J ends, which lost 10 bases and 3 bases, there was a span of 18 bases. From germline, CDR1 is SNHLY and CDR2 FYNNEI. In nucleotides, the CDR3 is TGTGCCACTACGGGGACTCCGTTGGACTATGGCTACACCTTC. Its translation: CATTGTPLDYGYTF. The whole variable domain, filled in from reference TRBV2 and TRBJ1-2, reads EPEVTQTPSHQVTQMGQEVILRCVPISNHLYFYWYRQILGQKVEFLVSFYNNEISEKSEIFDDQFSVERPDGSNFTLKIRSTKLEDSAMYFCATTGTPLDYGYTFGSGTRLTVV.

This clonotype turned up a few times. This chain connects TRBV6-5 to TRBJ2-7; maybe TRBD2 (6 bases). CDR1 is MNHEY, CDR2 SVGAGI, per germline. The CDR3 length is 14 residues. V was trimmed by 6 bases and J by 3 bases, leaving 15 bases between them. The CDR3 spells CASSQTSWGYEQYF. The CDR3 region has the DNA TGTGCCAGCAGCCAGACTAGTTGGGGCTACGAGCAGTACTTC.